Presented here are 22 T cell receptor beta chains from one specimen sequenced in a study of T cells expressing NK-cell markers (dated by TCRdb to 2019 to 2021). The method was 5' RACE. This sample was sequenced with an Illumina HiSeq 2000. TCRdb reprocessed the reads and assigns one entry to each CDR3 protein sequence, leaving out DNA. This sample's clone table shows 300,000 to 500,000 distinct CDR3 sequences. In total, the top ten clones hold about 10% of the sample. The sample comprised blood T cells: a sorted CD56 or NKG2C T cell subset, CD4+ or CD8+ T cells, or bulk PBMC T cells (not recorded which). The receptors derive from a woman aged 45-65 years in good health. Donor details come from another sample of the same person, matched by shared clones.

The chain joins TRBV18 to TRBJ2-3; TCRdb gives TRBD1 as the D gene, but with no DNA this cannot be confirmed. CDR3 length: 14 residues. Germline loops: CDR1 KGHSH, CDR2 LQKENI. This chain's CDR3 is CASSPGADTDTQYF.

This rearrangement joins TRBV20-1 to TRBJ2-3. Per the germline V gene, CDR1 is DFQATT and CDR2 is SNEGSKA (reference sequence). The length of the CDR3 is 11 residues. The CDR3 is CSVALTDTQYF.

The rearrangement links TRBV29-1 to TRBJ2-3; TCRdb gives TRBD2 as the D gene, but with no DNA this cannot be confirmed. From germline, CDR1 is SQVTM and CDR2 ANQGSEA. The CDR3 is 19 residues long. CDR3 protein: CSVEDRTSGVPWGLDTQYF.

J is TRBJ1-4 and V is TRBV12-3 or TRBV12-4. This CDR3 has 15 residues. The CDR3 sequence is CASRATRLTNEKLFF.

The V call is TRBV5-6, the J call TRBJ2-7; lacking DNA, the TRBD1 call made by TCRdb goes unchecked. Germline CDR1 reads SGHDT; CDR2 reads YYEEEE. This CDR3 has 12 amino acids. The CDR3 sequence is CASSFVGDEQYF.

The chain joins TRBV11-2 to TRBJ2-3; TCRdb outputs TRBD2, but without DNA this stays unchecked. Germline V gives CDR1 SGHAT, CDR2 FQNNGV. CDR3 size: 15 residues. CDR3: CASSSGGGQADTQYF.

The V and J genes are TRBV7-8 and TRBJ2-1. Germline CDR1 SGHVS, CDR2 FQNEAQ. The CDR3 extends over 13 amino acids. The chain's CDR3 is CASSAGVRNEQFF. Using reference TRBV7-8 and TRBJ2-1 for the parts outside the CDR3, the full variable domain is GAGVSQSPRYKVAKRGQDVALRCDPISGHVSLFWYQQALGQGPEFLTYFQNEAQLDKSGLPSDRFFAERPEGSVSTLKIQRTQQEDSAVYLCASSAGVRNEQFFGPGTRLTVL.

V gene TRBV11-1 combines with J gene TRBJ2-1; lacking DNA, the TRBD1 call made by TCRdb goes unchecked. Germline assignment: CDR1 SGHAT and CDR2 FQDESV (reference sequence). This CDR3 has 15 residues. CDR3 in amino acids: CASSLDRWGRNEQFF. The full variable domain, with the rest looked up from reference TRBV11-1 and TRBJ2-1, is EAEVAQSPRYKITEKSQAVAFWCDPISGHATLYWYRQILGQGPELLVQFQDESVVDDSQLPKDRFSAERLKGVDSTLKIQPAELGDSAMYLCASSLDRWGRNEQFFGPGTRLTVL.

CDR3 amino acids: CASIRLAGANNEQFF. The V gene is TRBV6-6, the J gene TRBJ2-1; TCRdb's D gene call, TRBD2, goes unchecked for lack of DNA. Germline lookup yields CDR1 MNHNY and CDR2 SVGAGI (reference sequence). The CDR3 runs to 15 residues.

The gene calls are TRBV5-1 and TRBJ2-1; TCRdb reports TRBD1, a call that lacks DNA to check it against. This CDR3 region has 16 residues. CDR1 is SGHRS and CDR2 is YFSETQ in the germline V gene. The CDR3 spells CASSFQGALVDNEQFF.

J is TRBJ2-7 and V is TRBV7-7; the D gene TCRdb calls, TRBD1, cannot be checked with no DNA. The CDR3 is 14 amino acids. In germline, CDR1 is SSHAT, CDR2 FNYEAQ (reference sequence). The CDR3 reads CASSLTLDKTEQYF.

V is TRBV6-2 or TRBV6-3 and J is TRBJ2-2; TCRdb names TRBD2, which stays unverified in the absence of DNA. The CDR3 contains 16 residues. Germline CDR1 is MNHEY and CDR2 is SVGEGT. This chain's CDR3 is CASRPIGGASTGELFF.

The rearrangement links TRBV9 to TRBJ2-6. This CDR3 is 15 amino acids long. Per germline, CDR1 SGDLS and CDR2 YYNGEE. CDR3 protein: CASSVISSGANVLTF.

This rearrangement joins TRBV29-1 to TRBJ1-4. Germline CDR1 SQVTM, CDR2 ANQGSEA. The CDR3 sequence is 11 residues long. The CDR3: CSVETHEKLFF.

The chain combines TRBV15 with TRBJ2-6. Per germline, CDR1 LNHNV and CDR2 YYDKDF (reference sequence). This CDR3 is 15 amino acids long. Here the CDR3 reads CATSRGQSGANVLTF. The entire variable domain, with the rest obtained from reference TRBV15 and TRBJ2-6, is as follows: DAMVIQNPRYQVTQFGKPVTLSCSQTLNHNVMYWYQQKSSQAPKLLFHYYDKDFNNEADTPDNFQSRRPNTSFCFLDIRSPGLGDTAMYLCATSRGQSGANVLTFGAGSRLTVL.

CDR3 amino acids: CASSNYRAQAAFF. The chain recombines TRBV10-2 with TRBJ1-1. The CDR3 runs to 13 residues. Germline V gene data show CDR1 as WSHSY and CDR2 as SAAADI.

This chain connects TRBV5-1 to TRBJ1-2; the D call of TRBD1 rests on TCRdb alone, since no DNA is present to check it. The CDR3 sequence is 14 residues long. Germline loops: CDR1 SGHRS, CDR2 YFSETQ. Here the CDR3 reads CASLPGPGPYGYTF.

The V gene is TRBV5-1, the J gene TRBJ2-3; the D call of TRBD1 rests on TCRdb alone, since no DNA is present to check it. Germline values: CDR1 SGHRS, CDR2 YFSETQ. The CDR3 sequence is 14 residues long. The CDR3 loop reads CASSLVGDADTQYF.

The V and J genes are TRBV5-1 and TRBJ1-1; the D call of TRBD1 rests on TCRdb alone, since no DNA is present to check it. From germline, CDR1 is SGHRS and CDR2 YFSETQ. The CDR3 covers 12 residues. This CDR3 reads CASSLQGPGAFF.

CDR3 in amino acids: CAISESYPQGAQEQFF. V usage is TRBV10-3 and J usage is TRBJ2-1; TCRdb indicates TRBD1, and absent DNA this call remains unverified. The CDR3 consists of 16 residues. Per the germline V gene, CDR1 is ENHRY and CDR2 is SYGVKD.

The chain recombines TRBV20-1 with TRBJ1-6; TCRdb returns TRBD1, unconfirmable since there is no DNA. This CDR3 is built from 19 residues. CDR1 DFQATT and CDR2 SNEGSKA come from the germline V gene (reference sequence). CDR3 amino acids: CSARDNSGLYRGGDSPLHF.

The CDR3 spells CASSLVDSANEQFF. The J gene is TRBJ2-1, the V gene TRBV5-1; TCRdb indicates TRBD1, and absent DNA this call remains unverified. Germline V gene lookup returns CDR1 SGHRS and CDR2 YFSETQ. This CDR3 has 14 amino acids.